This T cell receptor (beta chain) was recovered during a study of blood T cell repertoires in COVID-19. Study-wide context: Acute-phase and convalescent COVID-19 samples originated in the United States, Italy and Spain. The analysed material was cDNA or gDNA that came from T cells, B-cell-depleted T cells, or PBMCs.

Trimming removed 8 bases from V and 3 bases from J; junction bases left unmatched: 6. CDR1 and CDR2 from the germline V gene are SNHLY and FYNNEI. CDR3 length equals 15 residues. In the authors' methods: From reference gene primer amplification, estimates of nucleated cell counts were derived. Measured with immunoSEQ multiplex PCR; TCRdb has only the in-frame clones, and not every one. That table is the source of V, J and clone size, and D and trimming were worked out from the DNA. The data contain about 99,000 clones, roughly 84% of them seen just once; the ten biggest clones take up 10% to 15%. The sequence was collected from a woman aged 55-70 years in a cohort sampled during active or convalescent COVID-19. The material sequenced was peripheral blood. The rearrangement joins TRBV2 to TRBJ2-2; 10 bases are a match to TRBD1. The CDR3 nucleotides read TGTGCCAGCGGAGACAGGGGGCTAGACACCGGGGAGCTGTTTTTT. Protein product: CASGDRGLDTGELFF. The full variable domain, with the rest looked up from reference TRBV2 and TRBJ2-2, is EPEVTQTPSHQVTQMGQEVILRCVPISNHLYFYWYRQILGQKVEFLVSFYNNEISEKSEIFDDQFSVERPDGSNFTLKIRSTKLEDSAMYFCASGDRGLDTGELFFGEGSRLTVL.